What follows are 7 T cell receptor beta chains derived from one specimen sequenced in a study of post-analysis software for immune sequencing data. These receptors' antigens are unknown. Study results and caveats: Patients used roughly five TRBV segments, including TRBV5-6, TRBV5-1 and TRBV20-1, more often than controls.

Tagging with unique molecular identifiers was a feature of the TCR beta cDNA libraries. TCRdb redid the calling of the PCR reads with MiXCR, one entry per CDR3 protein. The sample contains 380,000 or so distinct CDR3 sequences, around 37% of which appear only once. Sequencing was carried out using blood. The receptors were gathered from a girl between 5 and 17 years old with multiple sclerosis.

This clonotype was detected a few times. The chain uses TRBV5-1 and TRBJ2-7, with 8 bases fitting TRBD1. V gave up 3 bases and J gave up 3 bases; unmatched junction bases: 11. The CDR3 consists of 16 residues. CDR1 and CDR2 (germline): SGHRS, YFSETQ. The CDR3 here is CASSWTSGTGLYEQYF. The CDR3 coding sequence is TGCGCCAGCAGCTGGACCTCCGGGACAGGCCTCTACGAGCAGTACTTC. Drawing the rest from reference TRBV5-1 and TRBJ2-7, the complete variable domain is KAGVTQTPRYLIKTRGQQVTLSCSPISGHRSVSWYQQTPGQGLQFLFEYFSETQRNKGNFPGRFSGRQFSNSRSEMNVSTLELGDSALYLCASSWTSGTGLYEQYFGPGTRLTVT.

This clonotype was counted a few times. The rearrangement links TRBV6-2 or TRBV6-3 to TRBJ2-1; 11 nucleotides match TRBD2. The CDR3 sequence is 16 residues long. CDR1 and CDR2 from the germline V gene are MNHEY and SVGEGT. J was trimmed by 5 bases and V by 5 bases; bases with no gene match: 8. The DNA of the CDR3 is TGTGCCAGCAGTCGACTAGCGGGACAGAACCACAATGAGCAGTTCTTC. Amino acid sequence: CASSRLAGQNHNEQFF.

The rearrangement joins TRBV7-9 to TRBJ2-7, with 9 positions matching TRBD1. The CDR3 loop spans 14 amino acids. Per the germline V gene, CDR1 is SEHNR and CDR2 is FQNEAQ (reference sequence). CDR3 in amino acids: CVSTWTGARGEQYF. The CDR3 DNA is TGTGTTAGCACCTGGACAGGGGCTCGCGGAGAGCAGTACTTC.

The chain has TRBV12-3 or TRBV12-4 and TRBJ2-7, with 8 bases matching TRBD1. The J call is in doubt because the DNA end fits TRBJ2-5 better. This CDR3 contains 15 residues. The CDR3 sequence is CASRHPRGPGETQYF. As DNA, the CDR3 is TGTGCCAGCAGACACCCCAGGGGGCCGGGAGAGACCCAGTACTTC.

This clonotype was seen only a few times. CDR3 in DNA: TGCGCCAGCAGTGAGAACGGCAGGGGACGGGAAAAACTGTTTTTT. Residues: CASSENGRGREKLFF. The rearrangement joins TRBV10-2 to TRBJ1-4, with D tentatively TRBD1 (6 bases). V was clipped by 2 bases and J by 8 bases, with 15 bases between them. The CDR3 has 15 amino acids. CDR1 and CDR2 from the germline V gene are WSHSY and SAAADI.

The chain employs TRBV27 and TRBJ1-6; D gene uncertain. Germline CDR1 MNHEY, CDR2 SMNVEV (reference sequence). The CDR3 is 12 amino acids. Between the trimmed V and J ends, which lost 5 bases and 8 bases, there was a span of 7 bases. CDR3 nucleotide sequence: TGTGCCAGCAGTGGAACGTATTCACCCCTCCACTTT. Protein sequence: CASSGTYSPLHF.

V usage is TRBV7-9 and J usage is TRBJ2-5; possible D gene TRBD1, 6 bases. Germline CDR1 reads SEHNR; CDR2 reads FQNEAQ (reference sequence). This CDR3 contains 15 residues. V was clipped by 5 bases and J by 5 bases, with 18 bases between them. CDR3 sequence: CASSLEGGQSETQYF. Here the CDR3 DNA reads TGTGCCAGCAGCCTCGAAGGGGGACAATCGGAGACCCAGTACTTC.